The entry below gives a single T cell receptor beta chain sequence along with its context. The data belong to a study of blood T cell repertoires in COVID-19. Study-wide background: Sources were T cells, B-cell-depleted T cells, or PBMCs; the material itself was cDNA or gDNA.

After removal of 1 base from V and 3 bases from J, the junction contained 6 bases not matched to a gene. Looked up from germline, CDR1 is SGHTA and CDR2 is FQGNSA. The CDR3 is 15 residues long. The protocol was immunoSEQ multiplex PCR, while the TCRdb copy is restricted to in-frame clones and leaves out a portion. The table has 120,000 to 150,000 clones, 84% seen once. The receptor was derived from a man between 40 and 49 years old with acute COVID-19. The V gene is TRBV7-2, the J gene TRBJ2-7, with 7 positions matching TRBD2. What was sequenced was PBMCs or T cells enriched from blood (not recorded which). This CDR3 reads CASSLVPSGGYEQYF. Here the CDR3 DNA reads TGTGCCAGCAGCTTAGTGCCTAGCGGCGGCTACGAGCAGTACTTC.